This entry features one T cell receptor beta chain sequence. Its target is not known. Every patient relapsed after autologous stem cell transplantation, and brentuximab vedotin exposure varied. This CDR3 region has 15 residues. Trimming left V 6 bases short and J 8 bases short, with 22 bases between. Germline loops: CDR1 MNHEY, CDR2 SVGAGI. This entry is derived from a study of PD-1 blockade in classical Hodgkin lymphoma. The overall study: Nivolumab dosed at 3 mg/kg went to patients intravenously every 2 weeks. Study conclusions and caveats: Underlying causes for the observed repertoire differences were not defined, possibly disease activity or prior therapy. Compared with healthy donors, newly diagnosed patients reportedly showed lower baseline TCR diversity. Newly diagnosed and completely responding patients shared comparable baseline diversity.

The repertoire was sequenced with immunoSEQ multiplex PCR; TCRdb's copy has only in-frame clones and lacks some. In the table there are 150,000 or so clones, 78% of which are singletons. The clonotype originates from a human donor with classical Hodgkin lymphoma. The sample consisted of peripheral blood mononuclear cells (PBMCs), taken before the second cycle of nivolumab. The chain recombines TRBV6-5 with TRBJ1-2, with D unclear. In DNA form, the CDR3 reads TGTGCCAGCAGATTACTAGACCTTCGGCCCTGGGGCTACACCTTC. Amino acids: CASRLLDLRPWGYTF.